There are a few counts of the clone carrying this T cell receptor (beta chain). This sample is part of a study of shared clonotypes between healthy human individuals. Clones were read by immunoSEQ multiplex PCR, and TCRdb kept only the in-frame ones, dropping some. The sample carries roughly 590,000 clones, nearly 97% recorded once. As defined, naive CD8 cells were CD45RO-negative and positively selected for CCR7, with terminally differentiated effector memory CD45RA+ cells excluded. There are 11 residues in the CDR3. Germline assignment: CDR1 SQVTM and CDR2 ANQGSEA. J was trimmed by 6 bases and V by 7 bases; bases with no gene match: 4.

This TCR came from a young woman in good health. Sequencing was done on a sample of naive CD8+ T cells sorted from blood. V and J are TRBV29-1 and TRBJ1-2; 8 positions match TRBD1. The CDR3 reads CSGWTGHGYTF. CDR3 in DNA: TGCAGCGGGTGGACAGGGCATGGCTACACCTTC.